Listed here are 3 T cell receptor beta chains from one sample, sequenced in a study of T-cell memory formation after mild COVID-19 (dated by TCRdb to about 2021). The library was generated by 5' RACE. The reads were generated on an Illumina NovaSeq 6000. The public reads were reprocessed in TCRdb via fastp at Q25 and MiXCR, keeping in-frame beta chains. Here each entry gathers all rows of one CDR3 protein and keeps the most common genes and DNA. Counted in this sample were hundreds of thousands of distinct CDR3 sequences; 16% of them appeared once. About a fifth of the sample lies in the top ten. Sequencing used PBMCs or a T cell subset sorted from them (not recorded which). The receptors derive from a man between 18 and 29 years old who had mild COVID-19 (a few samples of this study predate the infection). The sample titles of this study are shuffled in the database, so cell type and time point are left out; the donor was told from shared clones.

The CDR3 coding sequence is TGTGCCACCAGTGAACAAAACGACAGGCCGGGGCAGTTCTTC. Translating gives CATSEQNDRPGQFF. This rearrangement joins TRBV24-1 to TRBJ2-1, with TRBD1 as a possible D gene (6 bases). Germline V gives CDR1 KGHDR, CDR2 SFDVKD. CDR3 size: 14 residues. V was trimmed by 4 bases and J by 12 bases, leaving 18 bases between them.

This chain joins TRBV6-5 and TRBJ2-3, with D possibly being TRBD1 (6 bases). Germline CDR1 reads MNHEY; CDR2 reads SVGAGI. Trimming pared 2 bases from V and 3 bases from J, leaving 9 bases between. The CDR3 has 14 residues. DNA for the CDR3: TGTGCCAGCAGTTACGTGGACAGTACAGATACGCAGTATTTT. It yields the protein CASSYVDSTDTQYF.

This clonotype was counted a few times. V gene TRBV7-2 combines with J gene TRBJ1-1; tentative D call: TRBD1 (5 bases). Trimming took off 1 base at V and 1 base at J, with 13 bases between the two ends. The CDR3 contains 16 residues. CDR1 and CDR2 (germline): SGHTA, FQGNSA. DNA of the CDR3: TGTGCCAGCAGCTTAGGGCAGGGCGGTAGGAACACTGAAGCTTTCTTT. Its protein is CASSLGQGGRNTEAFF.